This T cell receptor beta chain was retrieved from a study of regulatory T cells in long-lasting Graves disease. According to the study, TCR beta libraries were built with iRepertoire HTBI primers and CDR3-region Arm-PCR. MiXCR, run by TCRdb on the multiplex PCR reads, gives a single entry per CDR3 protein. This table has fewer than 500,000 distinct CDR3 sequences, about 17% appearing once. This clonotype appeared many times. Only one base separates this from a far larger clonotype, so it likely reflects a read error. The time point: newly diagnosed GD, antithyroid drugs for less than 3 months. PBMC-extracted RNA yielded the TCR library. The data were also submitted as part of a second study, on T cells in Graves' hyperthyroidism and ophthalmopathy.

The sample consisted of peripheral blood mononuclear cells (PBMCs), taken at new diagnosis, from a patient treated with antithyroid drugs. This TCR came from a man aged 40-55 years with Graves disease.

This chain's CDR3 is CASSFGGSYEQYF. The CDR3 DNA reads TGTGCCAGCAGCTTCGGGGGTTCCTACGAGCAGTACTTC. The V call is TRBV27, the J call TRBJ2-7; TRBD2 might be the D (6 bases). Looked up from germline, CDR1 is MNHEY and CDR2 is SMNVEV (reference sequence). Trimming stripped 6 bases from V and 1 base from J, with 10 bases between. The CDR3 length is 13 residues.